These 22 T cell receptor beta chains came from one sample sequenced in a study of siplizumab effects on memory and regulatory T cells. The repertoire was sequenced with immunoSEQ multiplex PCR; TCRdb's copy has only in-frame clones and lacks some. The sample holds 85,000 to 90,000 clones, about nine tenths seen once. The source material was CD4+ T cells sorted from blood. The receptors originated from a human donor in good health.

This chain links TRBV5-1 with TRBJ2-5; D gene uncertain. V shed 3 bases and J shed 5 bases, with 11 bases lying between them. The CDR3 extends over 13 amino acids. Germline V gene lookup returns CDR1 SGHRS and CDR2 YFSETQ. This CDR3 is CASSSPGRETQYF. Written as DNA, the CDR3 is TGCGCCAGCAGCTCTCCTGGGCGTGAGACCCAGTACTTC. Full variable domain (outside the CDR3, taken from reference TRBV5-1 and TRBJ2-5): KAGVTQTPRYLIKTRGQQVTLSCSPISGHRSVSWYQQTPGQGLQFLFEYFSETQRNKGNFPGRFSGRQFSNSRSEMNVSTLELGDSALYLCASSSPGRETQYFGPGTRLLVL.

The gene calls are TRBV19 and TRBJ1-1; 7 bases match TRBD1. CDR3 size: 14 residues. Per germline, CDR1 LNHDA and CDR2 SQIVND (reference sequence). Trimming cost V 7 bases and J 1 base; bases outside gene matches: 6. The CDR3 sequence is CASTPRGQNTEAFF. As DNA, the CDR3 is TGTGCCAGTACCCCAAGGGGGCAGAACACTGAAGCTTTCTTT.

The rearrangement links TRBV15 to TRBJ2-3, with 11 nucleotides matching TRBD2. V shed 3 bases, J shed 0 bases, and the junction held 11 bases outside the gene matches. Per the germline V gene, CDR1 is LNHNV and CDR2 is YYDKDF (reference sequence). There are 19 residues in the CDR3. The CDR3, as DNA: TGTGCCACCAGCAGCCCTCAGCCTAGCGGGAGGTTAAGCACAGATACGCAGTATTTT. Amino acid sequence: CATSSPQPSGRLSTDTQYF.

The genes are TRBV11-2 and TRBJ2-7; 14 nucleotides align to TRBD2. Per germline, CDR1 SGHAT and CDR2 FQNNGV. The CDR3 has 16 residues. The J segment lost 0 bases and the V segment lost 5 bases, leaving 3 bases of the junction unmatched. CDR3 amino acids: CASSRTSGGLSYEQYF. The CDR3 DNA sequence: TGTGCCAGCAGCAGGACTAGCGGGGGGCTCTCCTACGAGCAGTACTTC.

V usage is TRBV27 and J usage is TRBJ2-7; possibly TRBD2 for D (5 bases). V shed 1 base and J shed 6 bases, with 10 bases lying between them. Germline V gene data show CDR1 as MNHEY and CDR2 as SMNVEV (reference sequence). The CDR3 totals 13 residues. The chain's CDR3 is CASSLFRGGEQYF. Written as DNA, the CDR3 is TGTGCCAGCAGTTTATTCCGGGGTGGCGAGCAGTACTTC.

The chain combines TRBV10-1 with TRBJ2-1, with D possibly being TRBD2 (6 bases). CDR3 length: 16 amino acids. Trimming took off 6 bases at V and 6 bases at J, with 21 bases between the two ends. CDR1 is WNHNN and CDR2 is SYGVQD in the germline V gene (reference sequence). CDR3 amino acids: CASRTPKTRPINEQFF. CDR3 DNA sequence: TGCGCCAGCAGGACCCCGAAGACTAGGCCTATCAATGAGCAGTTCTTC.

This clone was found a few times. The chain uses TRBV7-8 and TRBJ1-1; 7 nucleotides match TRBD1. Germline V lookup: CDR1 SGHVS, CDR2 FQNEAQ. CDR3 length: 13 amino acids. V trimming: 5 bases; J trimming: 4 bases; junction bases outside the gene matches: 4. CDR3 sequence: CASSVQGITEAFF. Here the CDR3 DNA reads TGTGCCAGCAGCGTACAGGGGATCACTGAAGCTTTCTTT.

The chain uses TRBV7-9 and TRBJ2-1, with 8 bases fitting TRBD2. The V gene end was trimmed by 11 bases and the J gene end by 0 bases; junction bases not matched to a gene: 9. CDR1 is SEHNR and CDR2 is FQNEAQ in the germline V gene (reference sequence). The CDR3 runs to 15 residues. The CDR3: CAGKISGSSYNEQFF. Written as DNA, the CDR3 is TGTGCCGGGAAAATAAGCGGGAGCTCCTACAATGAGCAGTTCTTC.

This clone was counted a single time. CDR3 sequence (DNA): TGTGCCAGCAGCTTCGGAAGCGTCTCCTACAATGAGCAGTTCTTC. It translates to CASSFGSVSYNEQFF. V gene TRBV7-9 combines with J gene TRBJ2-1; no clear D. CDR3 length: 15 amino acids. Germline loops: CDR1 SEHNR, CDR2 FQNEAQ (reference sequence). V gave up 3 bases and J gave up 0 bases, with 9 bases separating them.

The rearrangement joins TRBV5-1 to TRBJ2-1; D ambiguous. The CDR3 has 15 residues. V lost 1 base and J 0 bases, leaving 8 bases between the germline ends. From germline, CDR1 is SGHRS and CDR2 YFSETQ. CDR3 DNA: TGCGCCAGCAGCTTGAGACGGAGCTCCTACAATGAGCAGTTCTTC. It encodes CASSLRRSSYNEQFF.

The chain combines TRBV4-1 with TRBJ2-2, with 14 positions matching TRBD2. With 4 bases clipped from V and 6 bases from J, the junction kept 10 bases outside the gene matches. The CDR3 is 18 amino acids. CDR1 MGHRA and CDR2 YSYEKL come from the germline V gene. This CDR3 is CASSPAGTSGRRAGELFF. CDR3 DNA: TGCGCCAGCAGCCCGGCCGGGACTAGCGGGAGAAGGGCCGGGGAGCTGTTTTTT.

V and J are TRBV19 and TRBJ2-4; D is perhaps TRBD1 or TRBD2 (5 bases each). Germline assignment: CDR1 LNHDA and CDR2 SQIVND (reference sequence). Trimming pared 7 bases from V and 0 bases from J, leaving 16 bases between. This CDR3 is built from 16 residues. CDR3 in DNA: TGTGCCAGTACCCCTAGGGGACGGCTAGCCAAAAACATTCAGTACTTC. Its translation is CASTPRGRLAKNIQYF.

The J gene is TRBJ2-7, the V gene TRBV28, with TRBD1 matching 7 bases. CDR1 and CDR2 (germline): MDHEN, SYDVKM. With 3 bases clipped from V and 4 bases from J, the junction kept 6 bases outside the gene matches. The CDR3 runs 14 residues. CDR3 coding DNA: TGTGCCAGCAGTTTGAGACAGGGATCTTACGAGCAGTACTTC. It encodes CASSLRQGSYEQYF.

This sequence joins TRBV6-6 and TRBJ1-5; no firm D call. CDR1 MNHNY and CDR2 SVGAGI come from the germline V gene (reference sequence). This CDR3 is 12 amino acids long. The germline V and J ends were trimmed by 2 bases and 5 bases, with 4 bases remaining between them. The CDR3 DNA follows: TGTGCCAGCAGTTACGAGTATCAGCCCCAGCATTTT. It codes for CASSYEYQPQHF.

V usage is TRBV7-6 and J usage is TRBJ2-3, with D possibly being TRBD1 (5 bases). The CDR3 totals 12 residues. CDR1 and CDR2 from the germline V gene are SGHVS and FNYEAQ. V dropped 5 bases and J dropped 9 bases, with 12 bases sitting between them. The CDR3 region has the DNA TGTGCCAGCAGCGCCTCGTCAGGGACGCAGTATTTT. Translation: CASSASSGTQYF.

The chain joins TRBV2 to TRBJ1-2, with 10 bases identical to TRBD1. Germline assignment: CDR1 SNHLY and CDR2 FYNNEI. The trim removed 6 bases at V and 8 bases at J, leaving 6 bases unmatched. The CDR3 runs to 13 residues. The CDR3: CASRGTGDAGYTF. CDR3 coding DNA: TGTGCCAGCAGAGGGACAGGGGATGCGGGCTACACCTTC.

The chain links TRBV4-1 to TRBJ2-7; 15 nucleotides agree with TRBD2. The CDR3 totals 14 residues. With V trimmed by 3 bases and J by 13 bases, 7 bases remained unmatched. Per the germline V gene, CDR1 is MGHRA and CDR2 is YSYEKL. CDR3 coding DNA: TGCGCCAGCAGCCAGTCCGGGACTAGCGGGGGGCTATACTTC. Translating gives CASSQSGTSGGLYF.

The chain is built from TRBV6-5 and TRBJ2-7; 8 positions match TRBD1. The V segment lost 0 bases and the J segment 3 bases; nucleotides outside the gene matches: 7. The CDR3 sequence is 16 residues long. From germline, CDR1 is MNHEY and CDR2 SVGAGI. The CDR3 DNA reads as TGTGCCAGCAGTTACTCCAGTGGCAGGGGGCTCTACGAGCAGTACTTC. Its protein is CASSYSSGRGLYEQYF.

V usage is TRBV5-6 and J usage is TRBJ2-7; TRBD1 agrees at 9 bases. Looked up from germline, CDR1 is SGHDT and CDR2 is YYEEEE. V dropped 4 bases and J dropped 4; count of bases not matched to a gene: 15. The CDR3 spans 17 residues. CDR3 bases: TGTGCCAGCAGCCGAGTTCGAACCGGGACAGGGAGTTACGAGCAGTACTTC. This translates into CASSRVRTGTGSYEQYF. The full variable domain, completed using reference TRBV5-6 and TRBJ2-7, is DAGVTQSPTHLIKTRGQQVTLRCSPKSGHDTVSWYQQALGQGPQFIFQYYEEEERQRGNFPDRFSGHQFPNYSSELNVNALLLGDSALYLCASSRVRTGTGSYEQYFGPGTRLTVT.

The chain is built from TRBV7-8 and TRBJ1-3; maybe TRBD1 (5 bases). Between the trimmed V and J ends, which lost 1 base and 8 bases, there was a span of 15 bases. The germline CDR1 and CDR2 sequences are SGHVS and FQNEAQ. This CDR3 is built from 15 residues. CDR3 protein: CASSLGTGTVDTIYF. Here the CDR3 DNA reads TGTGCCAGCAGCTTAGGAACCGGGACTGTGGACACCATATATTTT.

This chain uses TRBV4-3 with TRBJ1-1; 8 bases match TRBD1. This CDR3 has 13 residues. V lost 4 bases, J lost 4 bases, and 2 bases stayed unmatched. Germline-derived CDR1 and CDR2 are LGHNA and YSLEER. CDR3 protein: CASSRTGGTEAFF. The CDR3 bases are TGCGCCAGCAGCCGTACAGGGGGCACTGAAGCTTTCTTT.

The genes are TRBV6-1 and TRBJ2-5; the D gene is possibly TRBD2 (6 bases). The assigned J gene may be wrong: the sequence end matches TRBJ2-7 better. This CDR3 is 14 amino acids long. Germline CDR1 is MNHNS and CDR2 is SASEGT. In DNA, the CDR3 is TGTGCCAGCACTCCGGGAGCCCGAGTCTACGAGCAGTACTTC. Its protein is CASTPGARVYEQYF.